At least ten counts were recorded for the clone carrying this T cell receptor beta chain. Its target is unknown. The CDR3 spans 13 residues. CDR1 SQVTM and CDR2 ANQGSEA come from the germline V gene. The V gene lost 5 bases and the J gene lost 6 bases, with 15 bases spanning the gap. The data derive from a study of blood T cells in healthy people across ages. Overall study results and limits: Because donor CMV status was unknown, expanded clonotype changes were possibly confounded.

The use of a sample-barcoded 5' primer and a J-beta primer mix characterized a second PCR of roughly 6 to 11 cycles. TCRdb reprocessed the 5' RACE reads with MiXCR, giving one entry per CDR3 protein. The sample has roughly 1.7 million distinct CDR3 sequences; about 35% are singletons. The V gene is TRBV29-1, the J gene TRBJ2-3; D tentatively fits TRBD1 or TRBD2 (5 bases each). The sample was blood. The clonotype was recovered from a woman aged 25 to 45 in good health. The CDR3 nucleotides are TGCAGCGTTTGGGGTTTAGGGACGGATACGCAGTATTTT. Protein: CSVWGLGTDTQYF.